This is a list of T cell receptor beta chains from one sample in a study of T cell responses to AZD1222 COVID-19 vaccine. Assay: immunoSEQ multiplex PCR; the TCRdb copy retains only in-frame clones and omits some. The data show some 140,000 clones, approximately 80% seen once. The material sequenced was peripheral blood, taken on day 0 of AZD1222 vaccination. The origin of the receptors is an adult in good health. The CDR3 runs from the conserved cysteine through the conserved F or W. Fields, in order: CDR3 protein, CDR3 DNA, clone size, J gene, V gene, D gene. D genes are given only for firm matches. Part of the rows lack a size; the others show once, few, many or a class for expanded clones.

cdr3_aa: CASSLMGDRASEAFF
cdr3_nt: TGTGCCAGCAGCTTAATGGGAGACAGAGCTTCTGAAGCTTTCTTT
clone_size: .
j_call: TRBJ1-1
v_call: TRBV11-2
d_call: .

cdr3_aa: CASSLWTGGDAEAFF
cdr3_nt: TGTGCCAGCAGCCTGTGGACTGGGGGGGACGCTGAAGCTTTCTTT
clone_size: .
j_call: TRBJ1-1
v_call: TRBV7-6
d_call: .

cdr3_aa: CASRKRPGQGENEQYF
cdr3_nt: TGCGCCAGCAGGAAGAGGCCGGGACAGGGGGAAAACGAGCAGTACTTC
clone_size: .
j_call: TRBJ2-7
v_call: TRBV5-1
d_call: TRBD1

cdr3_aa: CASGGQNTEAFF
cdr3_nt: TGTGCCAGCGGGGGGCAGAACACTGAAGCTTTCTTT
clone_size: .
j_call: TRBJ1-1
v_call: TRBV28
d_call: .

cdr3_aa: CASSQVLTVGNEKLFF
cdr3_nt: TGCGCCAGCAGCCAAGTCCTGACGGTGGGTAATGAAAAACTGTTTTTT
clone_size: few
j_call: TRBJ1-4
v_call: TRBV4-1
d_call: .

cdr3_aa: CASSYSRGQGVNTEAFF
cdr3_nt: TGTGCCAGCAGTTACTCGCGCGGGCAGGGTGTGAACACTGAAGCTTTCTTT
clone_size: .
j_call: TRBJ1-1
v_call: TRBV6-2/TRBV6-3
d_call: .

cdr3_aa: CASSYSRGNTIYF
cdr3_nt: TGTGCCAGCAGTTACTCGCGGGGAAACACCATATATTTT
clone_size: .
j_call: TRBJ1-3
v_call: TRBV6-5
d_call: .

cdr3_aa: CASSQDPEGDEQYF
cdr3_nt: TGCGCCAGCAGCCAAGACCCCGAGGGCGACGAGCAGTACTTC
clone_size: .
j_call: TRBJ2-7
v_call: TRBV4-1
d_call: .

cdr3_aa: CASRDNNYGYTF
cdr3_nt: TGTGCCAGCAGGGACAATAACTATGGCTACACCTTC
clone_size: .
j_call: TRBJ1-2
v_call: TRBV28
d_call: .

cdr3_aa: CASSTRTSGGAVDTQYF
cdr3_nt: TGTGCCAGCAGCACCCGGACTAGCGGGGGGGCTGTAGATACGCAGTATTTT
clone_size: .
j_call: TRBJ2-3
v_call: TRBV3-1/TRBV3-2
d_call: TRBD2

cdr3_aa: CASSARFGQESNQPQHF
cdr3_nt: TGTGCCAGCAGTGCCCGCTTTGGACAGGAGAGCAATCAGCCCCAGCATTTT
clone_size: .
j_call: TRBJ1-5
v_call: TRBV6-1
d_call: TRBD1

cdr3_aa: CASSLRGAGTPYEQYF
cdr3_nt: TGTGCCAGTAGTTTAAGGGGGGCAGGGACCCCCTACGAGCAGTACTTC
clone_size: .
j_call: TRBJ2-7
v_call: TRBV19
d_call: .

cdr3_aa: CAWRKAGGSEAFF
cdr3_nt: TGTGCCTGGAGAAAGGCAGGGGGCTCTGAAGCTTTCTTT
clone_size: .
j_call: TRBJ1-1
v_call: TRBV30
d_call: TRBD1

cdr3_aa: CASSLKTSGNTIYF
cdr3_nt: TGTGCCAGCAGCTTGAAGACTTCTGGAAACACCATATATTTT
clone_size: .
j_call: TRBJ1-3
v_call: TRBV5-8
d_call: .

cdr3_aa: CASSQDRVGEKLFF
cdr3_nt: TGTGCCAGCAGCCAAGACAGGGTCGGTGAAAAACTGTTTTTT
clone_size: .
j_call: TRBJ1-4
v_call: TRBV16
d_call: TRBD1

cdr3_aa: CASSPRTVSYEQYF
cdr3_nt: TGTGCCAGCAGCCCGCGGACAGTCTCCTACGAGCAGTACTTC
clone_size: .
j_call: TRBJ2-7
v_call: TRBV14
d_call: .

cdr3_aa: CASSSPGTNIRAFF
cdr3_nt: TGTGCCAGCAGCTCTCCGGGAACAAATATTCGCGCTTTCTTT
clone_size: .
j_call: TRBJ1-1
v_call: TRBV28
d_call: .

cdr3_aa: CASSQGGHFYEQYF
cdr3_nt: TGTGCCAGCTCACAGGGGGGACACTTTTACGAGCAGTACTTC
clone_size: .
j_call: TRBJ2-7
v_call: TRBV18
d_call: .

cdr3_aa: CASSSGQVYYGYTF
cdr3_nt: TGTGCCAGCAGTAGTGGACAGGTCTATTATGGCTACACCTTC
clone_size: .
j_call: TRBJ1-2
v_call: TRBV5-6
d_call: TRBD1

cdr3_aa: CASSLTSGAGNNEQFF
cdr3_nt: TGTGCCAGCAGCTTAACGAGTGGGGCGGGTAACAATGAGCAGTTCTTC
clone_size: .
j_call: TRBJ2-1
v_call: TRBV7-3
d_call: .

cdr3_aa: CASRPNSGGPGELFF
cdr3_nt: TGTGCCAGCAGGCCAAACTCAGGGGGCCCCGGGGAGCTGTTTTTT
clone_size: few
j_call: TRBJ2-2
v_call: TRBV6-5
d_call: TRBD1

cdr3_aa: CASSVTSGTTDTQYF
cdr3_nt: TGTGCCAGCAGCGTGACTAGCGGGACCACAGATACGCAGTATTTT
clone_size: .
j_call: TRBJ2-3
v_call: TRBV7-9
d_call: TRBD2

cdr3_aa: CASRGDAVTWQFF
cdr3_nt: TGTGCCAGCAGGGGGGACGCCGTGACTTGGCAGTTCTTC
clone_size: .
j_call: TRBJ2-1
v_call: TRBV6-5
d_call: .

cdr3_aa: CASSFYRKVGNQPQHF
cdr3_nt: TGTGCCAGCAGTTTTTACAGGAAGGTGGGCAATCAGCCCCAGCATTTT
clone_size: .
j_call: TRBJ1-5
v_call: TRBV28
d_call: .

cdr3_aa: CATSDTTTLTDTQYF
cdr3_nt: TGTGCCACCAGTGATACGACTACCCTCACAGATACGCAGTATTTT
clone_size: .
j_call: TRBJ2-3
v_call: TRBV24-1
d_call: .

cdr3_aa: CASSPGTGAYEQYF
cdr3_nt: TGTGCCAGCAGCCCTGGGACAGGGGCCTACGAGCAGTACTTC
clone_size: .
j_call: TRBJ2-7
v_call: TRBV9
d_call: TRBD1

cdr3_aa: CASSYAATLAKNIQYF
cdr3_nt: TGTGCCAGCAGCTATGCAGCGACACTAGCCAAAAACATTCAGTACTTC
clone_size: .
j_call: TRBJ2-4
v_call: TRBV7-9
d_call: .

cdr3_aa: CASSFGTASYEQYF
cdr3_nt: TGTGCCAGCAGCTTCGGGACAGCGTCCTACGAGCAGTACTTC
clone_size: .
j_call: TRBJ2-7
v_call: TRBV7-9
d_call: TRBD1